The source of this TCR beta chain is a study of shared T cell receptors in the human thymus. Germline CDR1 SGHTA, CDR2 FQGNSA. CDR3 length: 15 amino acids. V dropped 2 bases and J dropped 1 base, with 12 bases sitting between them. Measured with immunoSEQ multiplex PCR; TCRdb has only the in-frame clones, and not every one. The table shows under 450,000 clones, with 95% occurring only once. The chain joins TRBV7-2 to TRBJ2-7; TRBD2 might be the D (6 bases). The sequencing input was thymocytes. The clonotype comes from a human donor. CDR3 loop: CASSLTGRGSYEQYF. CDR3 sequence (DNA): TGTGCCAGCAGCTTAACTGGGCGGGGTTCCTACGAGCAGTACTTC.